This record looks at one T cell receptor (beta chain) sequence and its context. Its matching antigen is unknown. Germline CDR1 and CDR2: SEHNR and FQNEAQ (reference sequence). Trimming cost V 5 bases and J 6 bases; bases outside gene matches: 13. This CDR3 spans 16 amino acids. These data come from a study of CD8+ T cells in alopecia areata. Study-level findings and limits: On tofacitinib, scalp clonality and expanded CD8+ clones among top 100 fell significantly.

In each case, RNA was isolated and then reverse transcribed into cDNA as the sequencing template. TCRdb's table, derived via immunoSEQ multiplex PCR, lists solely in-frame clones and lacks some. This table has around 86,000 clones, around three quarters appearing once. Treatment defined: oral pan-JAK inhibitor, 5-10 mg twice daily. Separation by sorting yielded CD4+ and CD8+ T cells from PBMCs. The receptor was isolated from a human donor with alopecia areata. The chain joins TRBV7-9 to TRBJ2-3; 8 bases fit TRBD1. Sequenced here: CD8+ T cells sorted from blood, sampled at week 44, from a patient treated with tofacitinib. The CDR3 is CASSPGTGGPSDTQYF. The CDR3 region has the DNA TGTGCCAGCAGCCCGGGGACAGGCGGTCCCTCCGATACGCAGTATTTT. The entire variable domain, with the rest obtained from reference TRBV7-9 and TRBJ2-3, is as follows: DTGVSQNPRHKITKRGQNVTFRCDPISEHNRLYWYRQTLGQGPEFLTYFQNEAQLEKSRLLSDRFSAERPKGSFSTLEIQRTEQGDSAMYLCASSPGTGGPSDTQYFGPGTRLTVL.